This TCR beta chain stems from a study of T-cell memory formation after mild COVID-19. Study-wide results and caveats: Among contracting clones, CD4+ were mainly CM/EM and CD8+ enriched in EMRA.

This clonotype was recorded many times. The target antigen is unknown. In TCRdb, the 5' RACE reads were re-called with MiXCR into one record per CDR3 protein. The data show tens of thousands of distinct CDR3 sequences, over 6.5% seen once. CDR3 length: 15 amino acids. V was cut by 5 bases and J by 5 bases, with 20 bases left in between. Germline loops: CDR1 SGHRS, CDR2 YFSETQ. Sequencing was carried out using PBMCs or a T cell subset sorted from them (not recorded which). The chain couples TRBV5-1 to TRBJ2-7; no clear D gene. This receptor was identified in an adult who had mild COVID-19 (a few samples of this study predate the infection). Cell type and time point are not known. The CDR3 nucleotides read TGCGCCAGCAGGCCCTCCCTAGTCCTAGTGGACGAGCAGTACTTC. Translated: CASRPSLVLVDEQYF.